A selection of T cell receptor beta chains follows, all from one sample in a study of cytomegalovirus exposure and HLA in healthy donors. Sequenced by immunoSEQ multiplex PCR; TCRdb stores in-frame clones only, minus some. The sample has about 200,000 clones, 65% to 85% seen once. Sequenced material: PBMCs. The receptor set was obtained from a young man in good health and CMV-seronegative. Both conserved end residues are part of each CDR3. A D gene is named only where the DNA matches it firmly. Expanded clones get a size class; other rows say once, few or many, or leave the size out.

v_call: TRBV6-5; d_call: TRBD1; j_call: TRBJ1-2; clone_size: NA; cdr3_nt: TGTGCCAGTGGAGGGGGCCCACCACAATATGGCTACACCTTC; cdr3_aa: CASGGGPPQYGYTF
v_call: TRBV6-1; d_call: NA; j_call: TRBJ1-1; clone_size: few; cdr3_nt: TGTGCCGGAGGACAGATTCGGACTGAAGCTTTCTTT; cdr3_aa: CAGGQIRTEAFF
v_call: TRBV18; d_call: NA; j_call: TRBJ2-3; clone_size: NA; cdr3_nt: TGTGCCAGCTCACCTTCGACAGATACGCAGTATTTT; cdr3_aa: CASSPSTDTQYF
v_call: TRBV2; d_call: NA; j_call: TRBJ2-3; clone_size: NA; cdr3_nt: TGTGCCAGCAGCGGTCAAGGCACAGATACGCAGTATTTT; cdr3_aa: CASSGQGTDTQYF
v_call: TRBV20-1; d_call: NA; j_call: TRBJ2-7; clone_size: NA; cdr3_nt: TGCAGTGGCACAAAGGGGTACGAGCAGTACTTC; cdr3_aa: CSGTKGYEQYF
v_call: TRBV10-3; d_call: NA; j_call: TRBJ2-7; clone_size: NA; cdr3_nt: TGTGCCATCAGTGTAGCAGGGGCAGGGGAGCAGTACTTC; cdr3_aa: CAISVAGAGEQYF
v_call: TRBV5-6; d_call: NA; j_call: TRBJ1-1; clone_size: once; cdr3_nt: TGTGCCAGCAGCATCAACGTCCCGGGTAAAGCTTTCTTT; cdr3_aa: CASSINVPGKAFF
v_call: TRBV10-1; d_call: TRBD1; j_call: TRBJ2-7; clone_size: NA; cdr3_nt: TGCGCCAGCAGTGAATCTAGACAGGGCCACGAGCAGTACTTC; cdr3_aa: CASSESRQGHEQYF
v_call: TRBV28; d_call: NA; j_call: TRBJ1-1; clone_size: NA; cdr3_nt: TGTGCCAGCAGTCCCCGACAGAGGAACACTGAAGCTTTCTTT; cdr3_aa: CASSPRQRNTEAFF
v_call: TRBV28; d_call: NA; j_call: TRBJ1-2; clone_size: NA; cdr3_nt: TGTGCCAGCAGTTTAAATTGGCGGAACTATGGCTACACCTTC; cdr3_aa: CASSLNWRNYGYTF
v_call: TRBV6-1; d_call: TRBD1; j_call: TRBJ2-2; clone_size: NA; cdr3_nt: TGTGCCAGCAGCGGGACAGGGCCCACCGGGGAGCTGTTTTTT; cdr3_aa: CASSGTGPTGELFF
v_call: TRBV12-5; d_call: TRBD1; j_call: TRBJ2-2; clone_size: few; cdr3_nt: TGTGCTAGTGGTTTGCCCAAGGGACAGGCCATAGAAACCGGGGAGCTGTTTTTT; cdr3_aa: CASGLPKGQAIETGELFF
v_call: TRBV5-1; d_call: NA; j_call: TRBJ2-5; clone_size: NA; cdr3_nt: TGCGCCAGCAGCGTCCCGGCCGTTGGGTTAGGGGGAGAGACCCAGTACTTC; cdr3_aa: CASSVPAVGLGGETQYF
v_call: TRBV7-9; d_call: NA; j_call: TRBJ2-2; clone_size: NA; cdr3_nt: TGTGCCAGCAGCTTAGACCCCCGCGGCGGGGAGCTGTTTTTT; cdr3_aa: CASSLDPRGGELFF
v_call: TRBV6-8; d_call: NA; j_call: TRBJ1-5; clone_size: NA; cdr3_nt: TGTGCCAGCAGCTTAGGCCGGTTTACAGGGCACAGCAATCAGCCCCAGCATTTT; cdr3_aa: CASSLGRFTGHSNQPQHF
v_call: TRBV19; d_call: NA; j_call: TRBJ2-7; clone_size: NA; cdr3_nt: TGTGCCAGTAGTCCTCGGCAGGGGCCGCGCGAGCAGTACTTC; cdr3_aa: CASSPRQGPREQYF
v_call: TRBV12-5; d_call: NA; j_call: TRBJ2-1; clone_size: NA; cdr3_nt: TGTGCTAGTGGGTCCAACAATGAGCAGTTCTTC; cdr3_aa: CASGSNNEQFF
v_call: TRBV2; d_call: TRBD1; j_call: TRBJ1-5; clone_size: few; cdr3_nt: TGTGCCAGCAGTCCTACAGGGGTAAGAAGGCAGCCCCAGCATTTT; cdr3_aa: CASSPTGVRRQPQHF
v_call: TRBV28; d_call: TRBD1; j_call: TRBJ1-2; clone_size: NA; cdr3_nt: TGTGCCAGCAGTTTAGCGAGGGGGCGCAGCTATGGCTACACCTTC; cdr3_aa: CASSLARGRSYGYTF
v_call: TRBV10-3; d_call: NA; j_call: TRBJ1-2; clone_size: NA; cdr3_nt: TGTGCCATCAGTGAGTCCGAGAATTATGGCTACACCTTC; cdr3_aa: CAISESENYGYTF
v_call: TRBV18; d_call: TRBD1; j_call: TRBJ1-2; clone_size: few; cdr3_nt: TGTGCCAGCTCAGGACAGGGGAACTATGGCTACACCTTC; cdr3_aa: CASSGQGNYGYTF
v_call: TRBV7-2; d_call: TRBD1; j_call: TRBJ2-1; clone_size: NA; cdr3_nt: TGTGCCAGCAGCTTAACGCGGACAGGGGTATACAATGAGCAGTTCTTC; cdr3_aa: CASSLTRTGVYNEQFF
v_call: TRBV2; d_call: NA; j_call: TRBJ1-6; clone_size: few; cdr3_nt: TGTGCCAGCAGCAAACAGAGCTCCTATAATTCACCCCTCCACTTT; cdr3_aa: CASSKQSSYNSPLHF
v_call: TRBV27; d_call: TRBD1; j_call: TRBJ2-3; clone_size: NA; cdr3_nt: TGTGCCAGCAGGCGACAGGGGAACACAGATACGCAGTATTTT; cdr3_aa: CASRRQGNTDTQYF
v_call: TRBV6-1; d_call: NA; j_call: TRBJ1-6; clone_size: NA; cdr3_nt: TGTGCCAGCAGTGACAGCCTATGGGCTAATTCACCCCTCCACTTT; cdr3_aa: CASSDSLWANSPLHF
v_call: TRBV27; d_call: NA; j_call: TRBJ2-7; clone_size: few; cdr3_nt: TGTGCCAGCAGTTTCTTCGGGGGCTACGAGCAGTACTTC; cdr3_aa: CASSFFGGYEQYF
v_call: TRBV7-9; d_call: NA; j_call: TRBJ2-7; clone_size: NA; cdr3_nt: TGTGCCAGCAGCTTAGGGGCAGGGGTTCCCTCCTACGAGCAGTACTTC; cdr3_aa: CASSLGAGVPSYEQYF
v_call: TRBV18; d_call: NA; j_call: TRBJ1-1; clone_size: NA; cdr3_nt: TGTGCCAGCTCACCACCAGCAGGGGAAGCTTTCTTT; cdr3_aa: CASSPPAGEAFF
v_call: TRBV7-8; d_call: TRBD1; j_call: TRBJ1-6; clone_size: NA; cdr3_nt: TGTGCCAGCAGCGAACGACAGGGGCAAAATTCACCCCTCCACTTT; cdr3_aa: CASSERQGQNSPLHF
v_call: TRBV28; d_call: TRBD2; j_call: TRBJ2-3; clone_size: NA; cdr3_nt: TGTGCCAGCAGGCGGGGGAACACAGATACGCAGTATTTT; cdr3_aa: CASRRGNTDTQYF
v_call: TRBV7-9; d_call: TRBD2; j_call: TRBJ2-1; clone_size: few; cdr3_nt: TGTGCCAGCAGCGGGGGGCCAAGCGGGAGAGATTTCTTC; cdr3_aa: CASSGGPSGRDFF
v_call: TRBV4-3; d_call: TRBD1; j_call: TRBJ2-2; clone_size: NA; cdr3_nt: TGCGCCAGCAGCCAAGGACAGGGTACCGGGGAGCTGTTTTTT; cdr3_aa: CASSQGQGTGELFF
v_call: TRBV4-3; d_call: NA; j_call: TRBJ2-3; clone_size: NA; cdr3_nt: TGCGCCAGCAGCACCCTTAGCGGATTCACAGATACGCAGTATTTT; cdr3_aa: CASSTLSGFTDTQYF
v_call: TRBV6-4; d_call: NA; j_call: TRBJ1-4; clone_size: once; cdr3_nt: TGTGCCAGCAGTGACGATTTACAGGCCGGAACTAATGAAAAACTGTTTTTT; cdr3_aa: CASSDDLQAGTNEKLFF
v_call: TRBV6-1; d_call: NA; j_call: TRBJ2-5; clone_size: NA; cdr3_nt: TGTGCCAGCAGCCGGGTGTACCAAGAGACCCAGTACTTC; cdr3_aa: CASSRVYQETQYF
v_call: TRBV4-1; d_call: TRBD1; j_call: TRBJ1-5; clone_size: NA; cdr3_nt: TGCGCCAGCGGCCCGGGGACAGTAGAACAGCCCCAGCATTTT; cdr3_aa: CASGPGTVEQPQHF
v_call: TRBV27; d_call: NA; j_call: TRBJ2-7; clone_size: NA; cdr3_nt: TGTGCCAGCACTTGGCAGGGATCATACGAGCAGTACTTC; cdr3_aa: CASTWQGSYEQYF
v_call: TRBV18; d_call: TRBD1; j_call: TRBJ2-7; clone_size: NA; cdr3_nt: TGTGCCAGCTCACCTTATAAGACAGGGGTCGGAGAGCAGTACTTC; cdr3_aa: CASSPYKTGVGEQYF
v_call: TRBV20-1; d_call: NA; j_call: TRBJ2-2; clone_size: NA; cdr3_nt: TGCAGTGCTACGAGTCCCGGGGAGCTGTTTTTT; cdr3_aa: CSATSPGELFF